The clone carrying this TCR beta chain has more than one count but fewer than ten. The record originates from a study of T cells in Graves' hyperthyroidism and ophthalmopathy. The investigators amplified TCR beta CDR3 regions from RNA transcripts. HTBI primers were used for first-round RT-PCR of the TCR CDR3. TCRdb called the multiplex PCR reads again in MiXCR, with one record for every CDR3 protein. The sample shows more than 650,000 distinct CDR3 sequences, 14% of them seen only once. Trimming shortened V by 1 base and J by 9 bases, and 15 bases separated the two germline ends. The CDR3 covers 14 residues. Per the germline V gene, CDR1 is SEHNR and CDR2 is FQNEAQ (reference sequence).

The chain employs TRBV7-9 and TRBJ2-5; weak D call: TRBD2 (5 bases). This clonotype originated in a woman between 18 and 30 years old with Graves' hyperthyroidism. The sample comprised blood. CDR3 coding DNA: TGTGCCAGCAGCTTAGAGGGCTCGGGGAGCGCCCAGTACTTC. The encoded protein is CASSLEGSGSAQYF.